The sequence of this T cell receptor (beta chain) was determined in a study of shared clonotypes between healthy human individuals. Libraries were prepared by immunoSEQ multiplex PCR; TCRdb keeps only in-frame clonotypes and omits some of them. The repertoire holds over a million clones, with approximately 80% as singletons. Study results and caveats: What limited the represented genetic and exposure-history diversity was the small number of donors.

Worth noting for this clone: Its antigen is not identified.

The V gene lost 2 bases and the J gene lost 0 bases, with 10 bases spanning the gap. The CDR3 is made up of 14 amino acids. CDR1 is GTSNPN and CDR2 is SVGIG in the germline V gene (reference sequence). The chain employs TRBV30 and TRBJ1-2, with TRBD1 as a possible D gene (5 bases). The clonotype originates from a young man in good health. Some clones in this sample may be carry-over from other donors' samples. Input material: memory CD4+ T cells from PBMCs. The subset was: CD45RA-negative fraction. The CDR3 here is CAWSLGGANYGYTF. CDR3 nucleotide sequence: TGTGCCTGGAGTCTTGGGGGAGCTAACTATGGCTACACCTTC.